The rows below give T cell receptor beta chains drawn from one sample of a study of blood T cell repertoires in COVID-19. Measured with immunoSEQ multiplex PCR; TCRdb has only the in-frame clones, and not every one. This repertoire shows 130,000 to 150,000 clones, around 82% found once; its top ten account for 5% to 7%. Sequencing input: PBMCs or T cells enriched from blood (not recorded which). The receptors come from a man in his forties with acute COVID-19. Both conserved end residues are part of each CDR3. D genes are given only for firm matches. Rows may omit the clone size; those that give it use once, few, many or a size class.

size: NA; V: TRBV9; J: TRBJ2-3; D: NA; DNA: TGTGCCAGCAGCGCAGGGGTTAGCACAGATACGCAGTATTTT; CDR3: CASSAGVSTDTQYF
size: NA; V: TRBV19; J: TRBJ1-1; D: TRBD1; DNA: TGTGCCAGTAGCCGACAGGGGGACCGGGCGTCAGGCACTGAAGCTTTCTTT; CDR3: CASSRQGDRASGTEAFF
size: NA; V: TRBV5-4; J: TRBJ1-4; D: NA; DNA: TGTGCCAGCAGCTTGGGGCCCAGGGTCGCCACTAATGAAAAACTGTTTTTT; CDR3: CASSLGPRVATNEKLFF
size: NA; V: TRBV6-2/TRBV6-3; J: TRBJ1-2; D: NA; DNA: TGTGCCAGCAGTTACGCCCCCAGAAACTATGGCTACACCTTC; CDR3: CASSYAPRNYGYTF
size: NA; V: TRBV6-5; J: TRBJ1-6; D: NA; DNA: TGTGCCAGCAGTTACTTAGGGGAACTCCACTTT; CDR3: CASSYLGELHF
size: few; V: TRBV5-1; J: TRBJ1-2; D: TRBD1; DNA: TGCGCCAGCAGTTGGGGACAGGGGACGGGCTACACCTTC; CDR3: CASSWGQGTGYTF
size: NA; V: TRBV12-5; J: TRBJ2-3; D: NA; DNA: TGTGCTAGTACGGTGGGGGGACTTTCCACAGATACGCAGTATTTT; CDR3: CASTVGGLSTDTQYF
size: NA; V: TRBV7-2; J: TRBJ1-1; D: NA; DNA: TGTGCCAGCAGCTCGAGTGGGGGGGTTAACACTGAAGCTTTCTTT; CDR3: CASSSSGGVNTEAFF
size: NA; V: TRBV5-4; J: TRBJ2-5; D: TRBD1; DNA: TGTGCCAGCAGCCCCCGGGACAGGGAGACCCAGTACTTC; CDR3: CASSPRDRETQYF
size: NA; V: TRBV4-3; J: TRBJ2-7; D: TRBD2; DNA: TGCGCCAGCAGCCTGGGACTAGCGGGGGATCAGGTAAACTACGAGCAGTACTTC; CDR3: CASSLGLAGDQVNYEQYF
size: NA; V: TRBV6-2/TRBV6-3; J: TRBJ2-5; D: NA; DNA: TGTGCCAGCAGTTACGCGGACTACTTAGAGACCCAGTACTTC; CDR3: CASSYADYLETQYF
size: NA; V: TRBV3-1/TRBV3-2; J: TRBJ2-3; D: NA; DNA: TGTGCCAGCAGCCAAGATGTGGGCGGTCGGAGGAGAGATACGCAGTATTTT; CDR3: CASSQDVGGRRRDTQYF
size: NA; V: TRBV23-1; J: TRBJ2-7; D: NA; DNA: TGCGCCAGCAGTTCCCGTACAGGCTCCTACGAGCAGTACTTC; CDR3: CASSSRTGSYEQYF
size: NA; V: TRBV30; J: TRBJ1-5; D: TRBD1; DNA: TGTGCCTGGAGTCCGGGGGCGGACAGGGACCAGCCCCAGCATTTT; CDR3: CAWSPGADRDQPQHF
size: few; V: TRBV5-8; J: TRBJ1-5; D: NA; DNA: TGTGCCAGCAGCTTAGATTGGTCCGACCGGAGGGATCAGCCCCAGCATTTT; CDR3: CASSLDWSDRRDQPQHF
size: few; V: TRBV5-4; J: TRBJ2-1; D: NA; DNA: TGTGCCAGCAGCGGCAGGGTTTACAATGAGCAGTTCTTC; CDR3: CASSGRVYNEQFF
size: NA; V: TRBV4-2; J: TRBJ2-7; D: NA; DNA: TGTGCCAGCAGCCAAGAGGCGGGAAGCTCCTACGAGCAGTACTTC; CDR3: CASSQEAGSSYEQYF
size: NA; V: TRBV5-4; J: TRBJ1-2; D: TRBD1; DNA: TGTGCCAGCAGCTGGGACAGGGGGCCCTACTATGGCTACACCTTC; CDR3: CASSWDRGPYYGYTF
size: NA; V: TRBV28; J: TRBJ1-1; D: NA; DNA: TGTGCCAGCAGTGAGACGGACAGCAAGAACACTGAAGCTTTCTTT; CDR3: CASSETDSKNTEAFF
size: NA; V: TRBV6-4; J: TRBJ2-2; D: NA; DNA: TGTGCCAGCAGTGACGGGGCGACCGGGGAGCTGTTTTTT; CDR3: CASSDGATGELFF
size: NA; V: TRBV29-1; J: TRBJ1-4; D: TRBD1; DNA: TGCAGCGTTGGACAGGGGGGTGAAAAACTGTTTTTT; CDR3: CSVGQGGEKLFF
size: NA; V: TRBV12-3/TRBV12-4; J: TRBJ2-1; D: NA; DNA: TGTGCCAGCAGCCCAAGCCTAGTCAGTGAGCAGTTCTTC; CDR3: CASSPSLVSEQFF
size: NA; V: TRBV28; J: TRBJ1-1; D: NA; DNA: TGTGCCAGCAGTTTAAACCAGGGTGGGTGGTACACTGAAGCTTTCTTT; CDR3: CASSLNQGGWYTEAFF
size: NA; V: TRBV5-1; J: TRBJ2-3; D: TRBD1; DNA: TGCGCCAGCAGCTTGGCGGGCCGGACAGGGATGGCAGATACGCAGTATTTT; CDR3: CASSLAGRTGMADTQYF
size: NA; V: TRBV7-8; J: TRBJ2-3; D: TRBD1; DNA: TGTGCCAGCAGCTTAGGGACAGGGGAGGCAGATACGCAGTATTTT; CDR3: CASSLGTGEADTQYF
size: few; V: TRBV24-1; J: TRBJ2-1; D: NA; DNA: TGTGCCACCAGTCGGGGAGGACCCCCCAATGAGCAGTTCTTC; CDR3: CATSRGGPPNEQFF
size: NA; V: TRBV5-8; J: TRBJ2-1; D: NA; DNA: TGTGCCAGCAGCTTACTTGACAGGTTTGACAATGAGCAGTTCTTC; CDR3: CASSLLDRFDNEQFF
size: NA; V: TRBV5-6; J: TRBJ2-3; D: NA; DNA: TGTGCCAGCAGCGATCCTAGAGCCACAGATACGCAGTATTTT; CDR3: CASSDPRATDTQYF
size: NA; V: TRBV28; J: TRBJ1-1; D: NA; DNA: TGTGCCAGCAGCATTCAGGGCGCGAACACTGAAGCTTTCTTT; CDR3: CASSIQGANTEAFF
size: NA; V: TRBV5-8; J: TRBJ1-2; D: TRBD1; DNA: TGTGCCAGCAGCTTGGGACAGGGAGAAGTTCGAGGCTACACCTTC; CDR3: CASSLGQGEVRGYTF
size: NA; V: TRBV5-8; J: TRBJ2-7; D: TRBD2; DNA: TGTGCCAGCACCGAATCTAGCGGGAGTTTTTTGTACGAGCAGTACTTC; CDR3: CASTESSGSFLYEQYF
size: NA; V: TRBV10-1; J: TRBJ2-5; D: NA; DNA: TGCGCCAGCAGTGATAGCGGCGGAGAGACCCAGTACTTC; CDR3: CASSDSGGETQYF
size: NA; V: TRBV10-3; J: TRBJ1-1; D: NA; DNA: TGTGCCATCAGTGACCCACAACAGGGAAACACTGAAGCTTTCTTT; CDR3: CAISDPQQGNTEAFF
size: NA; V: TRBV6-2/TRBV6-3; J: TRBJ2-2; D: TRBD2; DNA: TGTGCCAGCAGTTTCCCGTCTAGCGGGAGATTGAACACCGGGGAGCTGTTTTTT; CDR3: CASSFPSSGRLNTGELFF
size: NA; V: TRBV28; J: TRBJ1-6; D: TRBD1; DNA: TGTGCCAGCAGTCCCCCACAGGGGAGTTCACCCCTCCACTTT; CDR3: CASSPPQGSSPLHF
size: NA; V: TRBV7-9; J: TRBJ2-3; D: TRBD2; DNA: TGTGCCAGCAGCTCCCTACTAGCGGGGGCCCTTAAATACACAGATACGCAGTATTTT; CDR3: CASSSLLAGALKYTDTQYF
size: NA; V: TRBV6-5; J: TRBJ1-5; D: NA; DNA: TGTGCCAGCAGCCTTACCCAGGTGAATTCGCCCCAGCATTTT; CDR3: CASSLTQVNSPQHF